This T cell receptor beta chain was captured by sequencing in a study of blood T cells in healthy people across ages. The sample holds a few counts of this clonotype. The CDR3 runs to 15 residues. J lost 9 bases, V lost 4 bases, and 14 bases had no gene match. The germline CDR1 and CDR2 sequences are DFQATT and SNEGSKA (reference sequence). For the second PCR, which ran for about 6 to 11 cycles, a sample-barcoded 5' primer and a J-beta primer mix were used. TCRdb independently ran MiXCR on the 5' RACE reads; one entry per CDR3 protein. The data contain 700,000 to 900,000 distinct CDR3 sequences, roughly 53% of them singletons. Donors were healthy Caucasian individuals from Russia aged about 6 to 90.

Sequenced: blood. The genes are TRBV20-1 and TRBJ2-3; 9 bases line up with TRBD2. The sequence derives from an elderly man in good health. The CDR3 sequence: CSAMPGLAPTGTQYF. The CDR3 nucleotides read TGCAGTGCTATGCCGGGACTAGCTCCCACGGGGACGCAGTATTTT.